The 20 T cell receptor beta chains given below trace back to one sample, sequenced in a study of tumor and adjacent non-tumor tissue in lung cancer. TCRbeta libraries were built with three rounds of nested PCR, modified from ARM-PCR. TCRdb independently ran MiXCR on the multiplex PCR reads; one entry per CDR3 protein. Of 75,000 to 80,000 distinct CDR3 sequences in the sample, over 60% were seen once. No cell sorting was done before RNA was extracted from the tissue. The normal lung tissue was taken more than 3 cm from the tumor edge. Sequencing used distant non-tumor lung tissue. These receptors were obtained from a man between 65 and 85 years old with non-small cell lung cancer.

This clonotype was counted between two and nine times. At one boundary the junction diverges from the germline segment, which might be a read error. CDR3 nucleotides: TGTGCTAGCAGCTTAAGAGCCGGGGAGCTGTTTTTT. Protein product: CASSLRAGELFF. The rearrangement uses TRBV11-3 and TRBJ2-2; D not resolved. The CDR3 has 12 residues. Germline assignment: CDR1 SGHNT and CDR2 YENEEA.

This clonotype was seen at least ten times. This chain joins TRBV13 and TRBJ2-1, with TRBD2 identical over 8 bases. The V and J ends lost 5 bases and 7 bases, in that order; junction bases with no gene match: 7. Germline lookup yields CDR1 PRHDT and CDR2 FYEKMQ (reference sequence). CDR3 size: 14 residues. The CDR3 DNA is TGTGCCAGCAGCGCCCCGGGAGGGGCAAATGAGCAGTTCTTC. Translation: CASSAPGGANEQFF.

Note on this clonotype: This likely comes from a read error, as the CDR3 has no conserved phenylalanine or tryptophan at its end. V gene TRBV6-1 combines with J gene TRBJ2-1, with a possible D match to TRBD2 (6 bases). This CDR3 contains 15 residues. Per the germline V gene, CDR1 is MNHNS and CDR2 is SASEGT. The CDR3 DNA is TGTGCCAGCACTCCGGGGGAATTCTCCTATAATGAGCAGTTCTCC. Protein: CASTPGEFSYNEQFS.

Of note for this clonotype: The junction and the germline gene differ at one end; a read error may be behind it. The J gene is TRBJ2-3, the V gene TRBV11-2, with 7 bases lining up with TRBD1. CDR1 is SGHAT, CDR2 FQNNGV, per germline. The CDR3 length is 14 residues. CDR3 DNA: TGTGCCAGCACCTCACAGGGGTTCTCAGGTACGCACTATTTT. Translation: CASTSQGFSGTHYF.

This clonotype was detected a few times. The chain uses TRBV24-1 and TRBJ2-7; 10 bases agree with TRBD2. The CDR3 runs 15 residues. From germline, CDR1 is KGHDR and CDR2 SFDVKD. Trimming took 2 bases from V and 4 from J; bases not matched to a gene: 4. The CDR3 loop is CATSDWTSGTYEQYF. Written as DNA, the CDR3 is TGTGCCACCAGTGATTGGACTAGCGGAACTTACGAGCAGTACTTC.

As regards this clonotype: The junction and the germline gene differ at one end; a read error may be behind it. The rearrangement links TRBV5-5 to TRBJ2-7, with D unresolved. CDR1 and CDR2 from the germline V gene are SGHKS and YYEKEE (reference sequence). The CDR3 loop spans 15 amino acids. CDR3 in DNA: TGTGCCAGCATCAACCCCAGCAGGAGTAGTCACGAGCAATACTTC. Amino acid sequence: CASINPSRSSHEQYF. Complete variable domain (other parts from reference TRBV5-5 and TRBJ2-7): DAGVTQSPTHLIKTRGQQVTLRCSPISGHKSVSWYQQVLGQGPQFIFQYYEKEERGRGNFPDRFSARQFPNYSSELNVNALLLGDSALYLCASINPSRSSHEQYFGPGTRLTVT.

The chain recombines TRBV12-3 or TRBV12-4 with TRBJ1-2; a possible D gene is TRBD1 (6 bases). V dropped 8 bases and J dropped 2 bases, with 18 bases sitting between them. This CDR3 is built from 15 residues. In nucleotides, the CDR3 is TGTGCCAGCTGTCCTACCGGGACACCAAACTATGGCTACACCTTC. Translating it yields CASCPTGTPNYGYTF.

On this clonotype itself: A read error is likely, as this CDR3 ends without the conserved phenylalanine or tryptophan. The J gene is TRBJ2-7, the V gene TRBV11-3; 7 bases fit TRBD1. The CDR3 spans 13 residues. Germline V gene lookup returns CDR1 SGHNT and CDR2 YENEEA. CDR3 DNA sequence: TGTGCTAGCAGCACAGGGGTTTCCTACGAGCAGTACTTA. Protein: CASSTGVSYEQYL.

Note on this clonotype: Germline and junction disagree at one end, which may indicate a read error. The rearrangement joins TRBV11-3 to TRBJ2-5, with 11 bases fitting TRBD2. The CDR3 is 16 residues long. Germline V gives CDR1 SGHNT, CDR2 YENEEA. CDR3 in amino acids: CASSLGVGRLAGTLYF. The CDR3 DNA follows: TGTGCCAGCAGCTTAGGTGTGGGGAGACTAGCGGGGACCCTGTACTTC.

This chain connects TRBV6-5 to TRBJ2-2; unclear D gene. The germline gives CDR1 MNHEY, CDR2 SVGAGI. The CDR3 is made up of 13 amino acids. V lost 1 base and J 14 bases, leaving 14 bases between the germline ends. The CDR3 coding sequence is TGTGCCAGCAGTTACTGGGGTACCGCGGAACTGTTTTTT. Its protein is CASSYWGTAELFF.

About this clonotype: This sequence may be a read error, since a much larger clone differs from it by one base. This chain connects TRBV6-6 to TRBJ2-2; weak D call: TRBD1 (6 bases). The CDR3 runs to 15 residues. Trimming took off 5 bases at V and 1 base at J, with 11 bases between the two ends. Germline lookup yields CDR1 MNHNY and CDR2 SVGAGI (reference sequence). The CDR3 nucleotides are TGTGCCAGCAGTACCTGGACAGTGAACACCGGGGAGCTGTTTTTT. Its protein is CASSTWTVNTGELFF.

On this clonotype: The junction departs from the called germline gene at one end, perhaps through a read error. The chain carries TRBV29-1 and TRBJ2-3; weak D call: TRBD2 (6 bases). Germline V CDR1 and CDR2: SQVTM, ANQGSEA. The CDR3 totals 17 residues. The CDR3 sequence is CSLLPYVTGVDSDTQYF. Written as DNA, the CDR3 is TGCAGCTTACTCCCATATGTGACGGGGGTGGACTCAGATACTCAGTATTTT.

A remark on this clonotype: One end of the junction does not line up with germline, which may come from a read error. This chain connects TRBV5-6 to TRBJ2-5, with TRBD2 identical over 12 bases. Per germline, CDR1 SGHDT and CDR2 YYEEEE. The CDR3 covers 15 residues. The CDR3 loop reads CARSLPSGRAETQYF. As DNA, the CDR3 is TGTGCCAGGAGCTTGCCTAGCGGGAGGGCCGAGACCCAGTATTTC.

The gene calls are TRBV2 and TRBJ2-5; 8 bases align to TRBD2. The ends lost 7 bases at V and 3 bases at J; junction bases unmatched: 13. Germline CDR1 reads SNHLY; CDR2 reads FYNNEI. The CDR3 extends over 16 amino acids. The CDR3 DNA reads TGTGCCAGCATTAAGACACCGGGACTAGATAAAGAGACCCAGTACTTC. It yields the protein CASIKTPGLDKETQYF.

The CDR3 coding sequence is TGTGCCAGCAGCTCTGACGGATGGATGAACACTGAAGCTTTCTTT. It translates to CASSSDGWMNTEAFF. The V and J genes are TRBV28 and TRBJ1-1; D gene ambiguous. The length of the CDR3 is 15 residues. Trimming stripped 6 bases from V and 0 bases from J, with 14 bases between. Germline V gene data show CDR1 as MDHEN and CDR2 as SYDVKM. The whole variable domain, remainder taken from reference TRBV28 and TRBJ1-1, is DVKVTQSSRYLVKRTGEKVFLECVQDMDHENMFWYRQDPGLGLRLIYFSYDVKMKEKGDIPEGYSVSREKKERFSLILESASTNQTSMYLCASSSDGWMNTEAFFGQGTRLTVV.

On this clonotype: One junction end disagrees with the germline gene, perhaps due to a read error. V gene TRBV11-3 combines with J gene TRBJ2-3, with no clear D. CDR1 is SGHNT, CDR2 YENEEA, per germline. The CDR3 has 13 amino acids. As DNA, the CDR3 is TGTGCCAGCAACTTAGGCCCCATAGATACGCAGTATTTT. Residues: CASNLGPIDTQYF.

Regarding this clonotype: One end of the junction does not line up with germline, which may come from a read error. The CDR3 sequence: CPSSEGAGSNIQYF. CDR3 bases: TGTCCCAGTAGTGAAGGGGCAGGGTCAAACATTCAGTACTTC. The V and J genes are TRBV6-1 and TRBJ2-4; D is perhaps TRBD1 (5 bases). Germline loops: CDR1 MNHNS, CDR2 SASEGT. The CDR3 loop spans 14 amino acids.

The V gene is TRBV10-3, the J gene TRBJ2-7; 7 bases map to TRBD1. This CDR3 is built from 16 residues. V shed 3 bases and J 1 base; nucleotides not matched to a gene: 9. Per the germline V gene, CDR1 is ENHRY and CDR2 is SYGVKD. As DNA, the CDR3 is TGTGCCATCAGTGATCCCAACAGGGGAGTGTCCTACGAGCAGTACTTC. Residues: CAISDPNRGVSYEQYF.

This clonotype has just a few counts. Since a much larger clone is just one base distant, this may be a read error. It is likely a read error, because the conserved phenylalanine at the end of the CDR3 is missing. The chain joins TRBV4-3 to TRBJ2-1; 9 bases match TRBD1. CDR1 is LGHNA, CDR2 YSLEER, per germline. The CDR3 has 15 amino acids. With V trimmed by 4 bases and J by 3 bases, 4 bases remained unmatched. The CDR3 nucleotides are TGCGCCAGCAGCCCGGGACAGGGCGACTACAATGAGCAGTTCCTC. This codes for CASSPGQGDYNEQFL.

The rearrangement links TRBV6-1 to TRBJ1-2; D gene ambiguous. The CDR3 contains 15 residues. The germline V gene encodes CDR1 MNHNS and CDR2 SASEGT. V was clipped by 7 bases and J by 7 bases, with 22 bases between them. The CDR3 sequence is CASTARERNAGGYTF. CDR3 DNA: TGTGCCAGCACCGCCCGGGAGAGGAACGCTGGTGGCTACACCTTC.